The count of the clone carrying this T cell receptor beta chain is one. What it binds is not known. Libraries were prepared by immunoSEQ multiplex PCR; TCRdb keeps only in-frame clonotypes and omits some of them. The sample lists about 14,000 clones, 55% to 65% seen once, with roughly 2.9% in the top ten. This CDR3 is 16 amino acids long. Germline CDR1 is SGHRS and CDR2 is YFSETQ. The V end lost 4 bases, the J end lost 1 base, and 17 bases lay between the germline ends. The data stem from a study of neoadjuvant anti-PD-1 for oral cavity cancer. Stage II-IVA oral cavity squamous cell carcinoma was new and untreated by systemic or radiation therapy. Analysis of PBMCs was direct, with no culture step. Findings of the study overall: Higher pretreatment blood Treg/Th17 ratios correlated with higher pretreatment blood and lower post-treatment tumor TCRbeta clonality. Post-nivolumab, blood T cell clonality was significantly elevated in non-responders.

The material was PBMCs, obtained before nivolumab (anti-PD-1) treatment. The TCR was taken from a person aged 35 to 85 with oral cavity squamous cell carcinoma. V and J are TRBV5-1 and TRBJ1-1, with D possibly being TRBD1 (6 bases). This chain's CDR3 is CASSQRQVGSNTEAFF. For the CDR3, the DNA is TGCGCCAGCAGCCAACGACAGGTGGGGTCGAACACTGAAGCTTTCTTT.